A single sample gave rise to the 26 T cell receptor beta chains below, sequenced in a study of T cells in women clearing cervical HPV infection. This table comes from immunoSEQ multiplex PCR, and its TCRdb copy is limited to in-frame clones, with some not included. The table for this sample gives 9,000 to 15,000 clones. The specimen was blood buffy coat. Source of these receptors: a woman between 18 and 70 years old with a cervical HPV16 infection that either progressed to CIN3+ or cleared (not recorded which).

Details on this clone: The read terminates 3 residues ahead of where the CDR3 ends, so the germline J gene completes it. V usage is TRBV10-2 and J usage is TRBJ2-3; a possible D gene is TRBD1 (5 bases). Per germline, CDR1 WSHSY and CDR2 SAAADI. V shed 5 bases and J shed 4 bases, with 16 bases lying between them. This CDR3 contains 15 residues. The CDR3 DNA, read in part, is TGCGCCAGCAGTACACAGGTTATAGGTGCAGATACG. Translating gives CASSTQVIGADT. The CDR3 in full is CASSTQVIGADTQYF.

The CDR3 region is CSAPDRGGTNTEAFF. Incomplete CDR3 DNA: TGCAGTGCCCCCGACAGGGGAGGGACGAACACTGAA. The rearrangement uses TRBV20-1 and TRBJ1-1; 8 bases are shared with TRBD1. The read halts 3 residues ahead of the CDR3 end, with the missing end drawn from the germline J gene. The CDR3 length is 15 residues. The germline CDR1 and CDR2 sequences are DFQATT and SNEGSKA (reference sequence). J was trimmed by 1 base and V by 6 bases; bases with no gene match: 10.

In the case of this clone: The CDR3 extends 3 residues past the end of the read, so its final part is completed from the germline J gene. The chain combines TRBV10-3 with TRBJ1-1; D is perhaps TRBD1 (6 bases). Germline V gives CDR1 ENHRY, CDR2 SYGVKD. V was cut by 6 bases and J by 4 bases, with 15 bases left in between. This CDR3 is built from 14 residues. CDR3: CAIRPRTESTEAFF. CDR3 DNA, as far as it was read: TGTGCCATCAGACCACGGACAGAGTCCACTGAA.

To note about this clone: With the read ending 3 residues before the CDR3 end, the germline J gene is used to fill in that end. This chain connects TRBV30 to TRBJ2-3; the D is unclear. Looked up from germline, CDR1 is GTSNPN and CDR2 is SVGIG (reference sequence). Trimming shortened V by 2 bases and J by 6 bases, and 9 bases separated the two germline ends. CDR3 size: 12 residues. CDR3 sequence reads: CAWSLQGDTQYF. The DNA read from the CDR3 is TGTGCCTGGAGTCTACAAGGGGATACG.

Turning to this clone: With the read ending 3 residues before the CDR3 end, the germline J gene is used to fill in that end. The V call is TRBV9, the J call TRBJ2-1; TRBD2 agrees at 12 bases. Germline V gene sequence: CDR1 SGDLS, CDR2 YYNGEE. Trimming took 2 bases from V and 5 from J; bases not matched to a gene: 2. The CDR3 totals 15 residues. The covered CDR3 bases are TGTGCCAGCAGCGTTACTAGCGGGGGGCACAATGAG. It yields the protein CASSVTSGGHNE. In full, the CDR3 is CASSVTSGGHNEQFF.

The CDR3 region is CALQGGGQNEKLFF. The covered CDR3 bases are TGTGCCCTCCAAGGGGGGGGTCAAAACGAAAAA. The chain combines TRBV2 with TRBJ1-4; possibly TRBD1 for D (6 bases). The read stops 3 residues short of the end of the CDR3; the missing end is completed from the germline J gene. Trimming removed 11 bases from V and 8 bases from J, with 21 bases in between. Per germline, CDR1 SNHLY and CDR2 FYNNEI. CDR3 length equals 14 residues.

A note on this clone: The CDR3 is cut off 3 residues early in the read; its end comes from the germline J gene. This chain joins TRBV7-9 and TRBJ1-2; 12 bases are a match to TRBD1. The germline gives CDR1 SEHNR, CDR2 FQNEAQ (reference sequence). This CDR3 is built from 13 residues. Trimming took 11 bases from V and 6 from J; bases not matched to a gene: 7. The part of the CDR3 DNA that was read is TGTGCCGGCCGGGGACAGGGGGCTGATGGC. Protein product: CAGRGQGADG. The entire CDR3 is CAGRGQGADGYTF. Combining the CDR3 with reference TRBV7-9 and TRBJ1-2 gives the whole variable domain DTGVSQNPRHKITKRGQNVTFRCDPISEHNRLYWYRQTLGQGPEFLTYFQNEAQLEKSRLLSDRFSAERPKGSFSTLEIQRTEQGDSAMYLCAGRGQGADGYTFGSGTRLTVV.

About this clone itself: The sample contains more than one DNA sequence encoding this CDR3. The CDR3 region is CSARDAGLLTDTQYF. The DNA read from the CDR3 is TGCAGTGCTAGGGATGCGGGGCTCCTCACAGATACG. The V call is TRBV20-1, the J call TRBJ2-3, with D maybe TRBD2 (6 bases). The read gets to within 3 residues of the CDR3 end, and the germline J gene fills in the rest. The CDR3 extends over 15 amino acids. V lost 3 bases, J lost 2 bases, and 15 bases lay in between. Germline CDR1 DFQATT, CDR2 SNEGSKA (reference sequence).

Judged by frequency, this clone is medium-sized. The CDR3 extends 3 residues past the end of the read, so its final part is completed from the germline J gene. This chain uses TRBV5-1 with TRBJ1-2; TRBD1 matches 7 bases. This CDR3 comprises 15 residues. Germline CDR1 reads SGHRS; CDR2 reads YFSETQ. The V and J ends lost 4 bases and 4 bases, in that order; junction bases with no gene match: 10. CDR3 region: CASSGGEGASYGYTF. The sequenced CDR3 bases are TGCGCCAGCAGCGGCGGGGAGGGGGCAAGCTATGGC.

With regard to this clone: The DNA ends 3 residues before the CDR3 does, and the rest of the CDR3 is filled in from the germline J gene. The chain has TRBV11-2 and TRBJ1-2; D gene ambiguous. V was cut by 0 bases and J by 4 bases, with 6 bases left in between. The CDR3 length is 13 residues. From germline, CDR1 is SGHAT and CDR2 FQNNGV. CDR3 amino acids: CASSLEGFYGYTF. The covered CDR3 bases are TGTGCCAGCAGCTTAGAAGGGTTCTATGGC. Complete variable domain (other parts from reference TRBV11-2 and TRBJ1-2): EAGVAQSPRYKIIEKRQSVAFWCNPISGHATLYWYQQILGQGPKLLIQFQNNGVVDDSQLPKDRFSAERLKGVDSTLKIQPAKLEDSAVYLCASSLEGFYGYTFGSGTRLTVV.

Of note for this clone: The read ends 3 residues before the CDR3 terminus; that terminus is restored from the germline J gene. V gene TRBV7-9 combines with J gene TRBJ1-2; D is undetermined. The CDR3 sequence is 14 residues long. V was trimmed by 5 bases and J by 0 bases, leaving 10 bases between them. Germline CDR1 and CDR2: SEHNR and FQNEAQ (reference sequence). The chain's CDR3 is CASSVTGSNYGYTF. Partial CDR3 DNA: TGTGCCAGCAGCGTCACGGGTTCTAACTATGGC.

CDR3 DNA, as far as it was read: TGTGCCAGCAGTGAAAGGCTTGCGGGGGGGCTCGAG. This sequence encodes CASSERLAGGLE. The entire CDR3 sequence reads CASSERLAGGLEQYF. The chain couples TRBV2 to TRBJ2-7, with TRBD2 identical over 9 bases. The read gets to within 3 residues of the CDR3 end, and the germline J gene fills in the rest. V shed 2 bases and J 6 bases; nucleotides not matched to a gene: 8. CDR3 length: 15 residues. Germline V gives CDR1 SNHLY, CDR2 FYNNEI. The full variable domain, with the rest looked up from reference TRBV2 and TRBJ2-7, is EPEVTQTPSHQVTQMGQEVILRCVPISNHLYFYWYRQILGQKVEFLVSFYNNEISEKSEIFDDQFSVERPDGSNFTLKIRSTKLEDSAMYFCASSERLAGGLEQYFGPGTRLTVT.

To note about this clone: The read comes to an end 3 residues before the CDR3 does, leaving the germline J gene to fill in the end. This chain connects TRBV20-1 to TRBJ1-4; a possible D gene is TRBD1 (5 bases). Germline values: CDR1 DFQATT, CDR2 SNEGSKA (reference sequence). The CDR3 consists of 16 residues. V lost 6 bases and J lost 3, with 20 bases in between. The DNA read from the CDR3 is TGCAGTGCCCGTAGGGCAGGGCGGAGGGCTAATGAAAAA. Protein: CSARRAGRRANEK. The complete CDR3 reads CSARRAGRRANEKLFF.

CDR3 bases read: TGTGCCAGCAGCCTAGCCGGATTACCTTTG. The encoded protein is CASSLAGLPL. The full CDR3 protein is CASSLAGLPLLFF. The chain employs TRBV27 and TRBJ2-2, with a weak D call TRBD2 (5 bases). The observed sequence ends 3 residues before the CDR3 terminus, with the missing tail filled in from the germline J gene. The CDR3 is 13 amino acids. Germline assignment: CDR1 MNHEY and CDR2 SMNVEV (reference sequence).

In regard to this clone: The read stops 3 residues short of the end of the CDR3; the missing end is completed from the germline J gene. This chain links TRBV18 with TRBJ1-6, with unresolved D. Trimming pared 3 bases from V and 7 bases from J, leaving 10 bases between. CDR3 length: 14 amino acids. CDR1 KGHSH and CDR2 LQKENI come from the germline V gene. The CDR3 sequence: CASSPETANSPLHF. The sequenced part of the CDR3 DNA is TGTGCCAGCTCACCTGAGACTGCCAATTCACCC.

As for this clone: The CDR3 end lies 3 residues beyond the end of the read and is filled in from the germline J gene. V and J are TRBV20-1 and TRBJ2-2; a possible D gene is TRBD2 (6 bases). Per germline, CDR1 DFQATT and CDR2 SNEGSKA (reference sequence). The CDR3 consists of 15 residues. The V and J ends lost 3 bases and 5 bases respectively, with 16 bases between them. The CDR3 spells CSASRGGESTGELFF. Incomplete CDR3 DNA: TGCAGTGCTAGTCGGGGCGGGGAGTCTACCGGGGAG.

On this clone: The read finishes 3 residues shy of the CDR3 end, and the germline J gene is used to complete it. The rearrangement links TRBV30 to TRBJ2-5; D possibly corresponds to TRBD2 (5 bases). From germline, CDR1 is GTSNPN and CDR2 SVGIG (reference sequence). The germline V and J ends were trimmed by 2 bases and 3 bases, with 7 bases remaining between them. The CDR3 has 12 amino acids. The CDR3: CAWSTGEETQYF. CDR3 DNA (partial): TGTGCCTGGAGTACCGGGGAAGAGACC.

As concerns this clone: The read terminates 3 residues ahead of where the CDR3 ends, so the germline J gene completes it. The chain carries TRBV6-1 and TRBJ1-3, with a possible D match to TRBD1 (6 bases). V lost 4 bases and J 0 bases, leaving 7 bases between the germline ends. The germline CDR1 and CDR2 sequences are MNHNS and SASEGT. This CDR3 spans 14 amino acids. CDR3 DNA, as far as it was read: TGTGCCAGCAGTGGACAGGTCTCTGGAAACACC. As protein: CASSGQVSGNT. The entire CDR3 reads CASSGQVSGNTIYF.

This clone is deemed medium-sized by its frequency. The CDR3 is cut off 3 residues early in the read; its end comes from the germline J gene. The chain has TRBV5-6 and TRBJ2-5; the match to TRBD1 covers 7 bases. Unmatched junction bases numbered 7, after V lost 4 bases and J lost 7 bases. The CDR3 has 13 amino acids. The germline V gene encodes CDR1 SGHDT and CDR2 YYEEEE. The sequenced part of the CDR3 DNA is TGTGCCAGCAGCCGGGACAGCACAGGGACC. Translating gives CASSRDSTGT. The entire CDR3 protein reads CASSRDSTGTQYF.

This clone is identified as medium-sized from frequency. The CDR3 goes on 3 residues after the read ends, and that part is filled in from the germline J gene. The rearrangement joins TRBV29-1 to TRBJ1-1; the D is unclear. V lost 3 bases to trimming and J lost 1 base, with 9 bases between them. Germline V CDR1 and CDR2: SQVTM, ANQGSEA. This CDR3 is 13 amino acids long. The chain's CDR3 is CSVDSKGNTEAFF. The part of the CDR3 DNA that was read is TGCAGCGTTGACTCCAAGGGGAACACTGAA.

CDR3 bases read: TGTGCCAGCGAATCGGACAGGGGGAACACTGAA. Its protein product is CASESDRGNTE. The whole CDR3 region reads CASESDRGNTEAFF. The chain has TRBV5-6 and TRBJ1-1, with 9 bases matching TRBD1. The observed sequence ends 3 residues before the CDR3 terminus, with the missing tail filled in from the germline J gene. CDR1 is SGHDT and CDR2 is YYEEEE in the germline V gene. The CDR3 length is 14 residues. V dropped 7 bases and J dropped 1; count of bases not matched to a gene: 5.

On this clone: Sequencing ends 3 residues short of the CDR3 end; the germline J gene provides the rest. The chain is built from TRBV7-9 and TRBJ1-2, with a tentative D call TRBD1 (6 bases). The CDR3 has 12 amino acids. CDR1 is SEHNR, CDR2 FQNEAQ, per germline (reference sequence). The CDR3 reads CASSPGQYGYTF. The CDR3 DNA, read in part, is TGTGCCAGCAGCCCCGGACAGTACGGC.

The covered CDR3 bases are TGTGCCAGCAAGGTGGGCGGGCTGAACACTGAA. The encoded protein is CASKVGGLNTE. From start to end, the CDR3 is CASKVGGLNTEAFF. The chain has TRBV2 and TRBJ1-1; unclear D gene. The read terminates 3 residues before the CDR3 end, so the remaining end is supplied by the germline J gene. CDR1 is SNHLY, CDR2 FYNNEI, per germline. Trimming removed 7 bases at V and 0 bases at J, with 12 bases between. The CDR3 contains 14 residues.

About this clone itself: The read halts 3 residues ahead of the CDR3 end, with the missing end drawn from the germline J gene. The chain has TRBV20-1 and TRBJ1-2; D remains ambiguous. The CDR3 consists of 15 residues. In germline, CDR1 is DFQATT, CDR2 SNEGSKA (reference sequence). The chain's CDR3 is CSARGIQDLLLGYTF. The DNA read from the CDR3 is TGCAGTGCTAGAGGTATTCAGGACTTGCTTTTAGGC.

Partial CDR3 DNA: TGTGCCAGCAGTGTTACCCGGGTAGGACGGCGGGGCACTGAA. Its translation is CASSVTRVGRRGTE. In full, the CDR3 reads CASSVTRVGRRGTEAFF. The V gene is TRBV2, the J gene TRBJ1-1; D is undetermined. From the germline J gene comes the end of the CDR3, since the read stops 3 residues before it. The CDR3 is 17 residues long. Germline lookup yields CDR1 SNHLY and CDR2 FYNNEI. Trimming stripped 4 bases from V and 4 bases from J, with 22 bases between.

Remarks on this clone: The read is 3 residues too short to cover the CDR3 end, so that end is filled in from the germline J gene. The chain employs TRBV28 and TRBJ2-7; maybe TRBD1 (5 bases). Germline V gives CDR1 MDHEN, CDR2 SYDVKM. V lost 5 bases to trimming and J lost 6 bases, with 17 bases between them. There are 14 residues in the CDR3. The covered CDR3 bases are TGTGCCAGCAGTGAAGGGGCAAAGTGGGCCGAG. Translated: CASSEGAKWAE. The CDR3 in full is CASSEGAKWAEQYF.